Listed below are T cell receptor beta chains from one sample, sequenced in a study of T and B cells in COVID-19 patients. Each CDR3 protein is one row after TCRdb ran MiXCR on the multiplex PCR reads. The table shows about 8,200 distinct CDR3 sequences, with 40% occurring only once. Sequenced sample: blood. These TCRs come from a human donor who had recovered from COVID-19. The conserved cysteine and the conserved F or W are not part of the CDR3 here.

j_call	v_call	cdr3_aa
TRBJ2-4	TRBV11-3	ASSPNRGWDIQY
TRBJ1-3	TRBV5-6	ASSLSLSSPGNTIY
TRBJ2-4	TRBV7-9	ASSLSQGRDIQY
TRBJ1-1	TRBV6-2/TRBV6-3	ASSYSENTEAF
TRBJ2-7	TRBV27	ASSPGHDPDEQY
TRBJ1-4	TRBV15	ATSRDFKGFVREVEKLF
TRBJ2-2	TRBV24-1	ATSDPRQGDTGELF
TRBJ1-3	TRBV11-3	ASSLARTGNTIY
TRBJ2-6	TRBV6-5	ASSEDEAGANVLT
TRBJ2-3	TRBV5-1	ASSPGLAGDTDTQY
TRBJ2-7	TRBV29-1	SVLGVGSYEQY
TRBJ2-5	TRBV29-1	SVDPPGRPETQY
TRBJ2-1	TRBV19	ASSIGGTGGNEQF
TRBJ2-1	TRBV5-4	ASSAGAGGGYNEQF
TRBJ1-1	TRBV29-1	SVEIQGNTEAF
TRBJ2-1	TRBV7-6	ASSFGAYNEQF